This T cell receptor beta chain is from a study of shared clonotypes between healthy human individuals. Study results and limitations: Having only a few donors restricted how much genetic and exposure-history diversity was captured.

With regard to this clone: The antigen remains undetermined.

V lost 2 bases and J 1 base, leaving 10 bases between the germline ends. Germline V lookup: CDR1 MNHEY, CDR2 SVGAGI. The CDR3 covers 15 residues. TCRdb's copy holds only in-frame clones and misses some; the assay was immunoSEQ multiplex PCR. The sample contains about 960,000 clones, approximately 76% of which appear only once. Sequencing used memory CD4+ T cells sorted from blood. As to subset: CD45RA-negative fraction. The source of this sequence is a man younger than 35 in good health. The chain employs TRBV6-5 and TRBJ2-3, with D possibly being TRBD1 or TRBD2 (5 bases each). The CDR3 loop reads CASSYGGVGTDTQYF. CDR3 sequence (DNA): TGTGCCAGCAGTTACGGGGGAGTCGGCACAGATACGCAGTATTTT.